One T cell receptor (beta chain) is described in this entry. Its antigen remains unidentified. This sample is drawn from a study of beta chain features in type 1 diabetes. Study observations and caveats: Whether HLA type influences TCRB rearrangement remained unresolved here.

The V gene's germline CDR1 is SQVTM and CDR2 ANQGSEA. The CDR3 is 12 residues long. With V trimmed by 7 bases and J by 3 bases, 4 bases remained unmatched. The isolated RNA, all of it, was reverse transcribed, so expressed TCRB transcripts were what got sequenced. Naive, central memory and regulatory T cell samples produced a mean of roughly 3.5 million reads. Libraries were prepared by immunoSEQ multiplex PCR; TCRdb keeps only in-frame clonotypes and omits some of them. The sample lists 350,000 to 450,000 clones; over 11% were seen once. V gene TRBV29-1 combines with J gene TRBJ2-7; 9 positions agree with TRBD2. This TCR derives from a young man in good health. The sequenced sample consisted of naive CD4+ T cells from blood. The DNA of the CDR3 is TGCAGCGGCCAGACTAGCGGCTACGAGCAGTACTTC. Protein product: CSGQTSGYEQYF.